Listed here are 9 T cell receptor beta chains from one sample, sequenced in a study of Ad26.COV2.S vaccination and SARS-CoV-2 variants. Treatment of the sample: some 20 received Ad26.COV2.S at low or high dose, single or two shots; several received placebo; per-sample allocation not given. The investigators took samples on day 63 after the first vaccine or placebo injection. TCRdb's copy holds only in-frame clones and misses some; the assay was immunoSEQ multiplex PCR. Of a few hundred thousand clones listed, about nine tenths are singletons. Sequenced here: peripheral blood, sampled in a trial of Ad26.COV2.S vaccine versus placebo. All receptors derive from a person aged 18-60 years who received the Ad26.COV2.S COVID-19 vaccine or a placebo.

This chain uses TRBV7-9 with TRBJ1-5; 10 bases map to TRBD1. Germline CDR1 is SEHNR and CDR2 is FQNEAQ (reference sequence). The CDR3 is 17 amino acids. Trimming cost V 1 base and J 6 bases; bases outside gene matches: 9. CDR3 region: CASSLVRDRGKGQPQHF. For the CDR3, the DNA is TGTGCCAGCAGCTTAGTGCGGGACAGGGGAAAGGGTCAGCCCCAGCATTTT.

Notes on this clone: Its ends do not fully match the called genes, so a read error is possible. The chain employs TRBV25-1 and TRBJ2-7; TRBD1 might be the D (5 bases). The CDR3 extends over 11 amino acids. Germline V gene sequence: CDR1 MGHDK, CDR2 SYGVNS. The CDR3 DNA reads as TGTGCCAGCGGACCATCGACAGACCTAGGCTTC. Translation: CASGPSTDLGF.

The chain couples TRBV6-5 to TRBJ1-5; tentatively, D is TRBD1 (6 bases). Germline loops: CDR1 MNHEY, CDR2 SVGAGI. This CDR3 is built from 12 residues. Trimming removed 5 bases from V and 6 bases from J, with 8 bases in between. The CDR3 spells CASSIQGQPQHF. The DNA of the CDR3 is TGTGCCAGCAGTATACAGGGTCAGCCCCAGCATTTT.

This chain uses TRBV2 with TRBJ2-1; TRBD2 matches at 7 bases. Trimming took 6 bases from V and 1 from J; bases not matched to a gene: 9. CDR1 and CDR2 (germline): SNHLY, FYNNEI. The CDR3 contains 16 residues. The CDR3 nucleotides read TGTGCCAGCAGGTCGACTCGCGGGAGTTCCTACAATGAGCAGTTCTTC. The encoded protein is CASRSTRGSSYNEQFF.

The gene calls are TRBV2 and TRBJ2-3; 10 bases are shared with TRBD2. V shed 8 bases, J shed 4 bases, and the junction held 12 bases outside the gene matches. This CDR3 region has 16 residues. Germline V gives CDR1 SNHLY, CDR2 FYNNEI. The CDR3 spells CASAVGLAGVSDTQYF. CDR3 bases: TGTGCCAGCGCCGTCGGTCTAGCGGGAGTCTCAGATACGCAGTATTTT.

V is TRBV7-3 and J is TRBJ2-7; 9 nucleotides match TRBD1. This CDR3 spans 14 amino acids. V trimming: 5 bases; J trimming: 6 bases; junction bases outside the gene matches: 8. CDR1 SGHTA and CDR2 FQGTGA come from the germline V gene. CDR3 bases: TGTGCCAGCAGCCTTACAGGGGGCGCATCCGAGCAGTACTTC. This sequence encodes CASSLTGGASEQYF.

The chain has TRBV7-2 and TRBJ2-7; 11 positions agree with TRBD2. The CDR3 is made up of 15 amino acids. J was trimmed by 4 bases and V by 0 bases; bases with no gene match: 2. Germline values: CDR1 SGHTA, CDR2 FQGNSA. This CDR3 reads CASSLAGTSGYEQYF. DNA of the CDR3: TGTGCCAGCAGCTTAGCCGGGACTAGCGGTTACGAGCAGTACTTC.

The genes are TRBV2 and TRBJ2-2; 10 bases agree with TRBD1. In germline, CDR1 is SNHLY, CDR2 FYNNEI. The CDR3 totals 16 residues. V was pared by 5 bases and J by 4 bases, with 7 bases of the junction left unmatched. CDR3 nucleotides: TGTGCCAGCAGTCGAGACAGGGGGCGCGTCACCGGGGAGCTGTTTTTT. Protein sequence: CASSRDRGRVTGELFF. The full variable domain, rest sourced from reference TRBV2 and TRBJ2-2, is EPEVTQTPSHQVTQMGQEVILRCVPISNHLYFYWYRQILGQKVEFLVSFYNNEISEKSEIFDDQFSVERPDGSNFTLKIRSTKLEDSAMYFCASSRDRGRVTGELFFGEGSRLTVL.

The gene calls are TRBV28 and TRBJ1-1; D unresolved. Germline V gives CDR1 MDHEN, CDR2 SYDVKM. This CDR3 contains 15 residues. With 5 bases removed from V and 6 bases from J, the gap between germline ends came to 19 bases. CDR3 region: CASSPPHRSEAEAFF. The CDR3 DNA reads as TGTGCCAGCAGTCCCCCCCACCGAAGTGAGGCTGAAGCTTTCTTT. Supplemented by reference TRBV28 and TRBJ1-1, the full variable domain reads DVKVTQSSRYLVKRTGEKVFLECVQDMDHENMFWYRQDPGLGLRLIYFSYDVKMKEKGDIPEGYSVSREKKERFSLILESASTNQTSMYLCASSPPHRSEAEAFFGQGTRLTVV.